Presented here are 23 T cell receptor beta chains from one specimen sequenced in a study of chemoradiotherapy in HPV16-positive cancers. TCRdb keeps only in-frame clones here, not all; method: immunoSEQ multiplex PCR. The table records roughly 70,000 clones, roughly 90% of them present only once. Sequenced material: blood, taken from a patient who underwent chemoradiotherapy. The receptors were gathered from a human donor with HPV-associated anogenital cancer.

The V call is TRBV19, the J call TRBJ1-1; D may be TRBD1 (6 bases). Germline V gene sequence: CDR1 LNHDA, CDR2 SQIVND (reference sequence). This CDR3 region has 12 residues. Trimming took off 5 bases at V and 3 bases at J, with 7 bases between the two ends. As DNA, the CDR3 is TGTGCCAGTAGTGACAGGTACACTGAAGCTTTCTTT. Translation gives CASSDRYTEAFF.

The chain couples TRBV19 to TRBJ1-5; D might be TRBD1 (5 bases). CDR3 size: 12 residues. V lost 5 bases and J lost 14, with 16 bases in between. Per germline, CDR1 LNHDA and CDR2 SQIVND (reference sequence). The CDR3 region is CASSRDRGPEHF. In nucleotides, the CDR3 is TGTGCCAGTAGTCGCGATCGGGGACCGGAGCATTTT.

The rearrangement uses TRBV28 and TRBJ1-1; no clear D gene. V was clipped by 8 bases and J by 1 base, with 8 bases between them. The CDR3 spans 12 residues. Germline V gene data show CDR1 as MDHEN and CDR2 as SYDVKM. CDR3 nucleotide sequence: TGTGCCAGCCCCGGGCCGAACACTGAAGCTTTCTTT. Protein: CASPGPNTEAFF.

This rearrangement joins TRBV5-5 to TRBJ1-6, with D hard to call. Trimming shortened V by 0 bases and J by 7 bases, and 11 bases separated the two germline ends. Germline CDR1 is SGHKS and CDR2 is YYEKEE (reference sequence). The CDR3 has 15 residues. CDR3 in amino acids: CASSLVGMGNSPLHF. The CDR3 DNA reads TGTGCCAGCAGCTTGGTCGGCATGGGCAATTCACCCCTCCACTTT.

This clone has a single count. The chain links TRBV5-8 to TRBJ1-1; no clear D gene. This CDR3 comprises 16 residues. The V end lost 0 bases, the J end lost 0 bases, and 12 bases lay between the germline ends. The V gene's germline CDR1 is SGHTS and CDR2 YDEGEE. The CDR3 bases are TGTGCCAGCAGCTTGGGGGATGGAAACATGAACACTGAAGCTTTCTTT. Protein sequence: CASSLGDGNMNTEAFF.

V is TRBV10-2 and J is TRBJ1-1; 9 bases line up with TRBD1. V shed 10 bases and J 3 bases; nucleotides not matched to a gene: 12. This CDR3 has 15 amino acids. The germline V gene has CDR1 WSHSY and CDR2 SAAADI. The CDR3 reads CATSRDRVGYTEAFF. CDR3 nucleotide sequence: TGCGCCACCTCCCGGGACAGGGTGGGGTACACTGAAGCTTTCTTT.

This chain links TRBV11-2 with TRBJ2-1; 8 positions agree with TRBD2. Germline CDR1 SGHAT, CDR2 FQNNGV. Trimming took 2 bases from V and 3 from J; bases not matched to a gene: 12. The CDR3 runs 18 residues. CDR3: CASSLSLGGGLLYNEQFF. CDR3 coding DNA: TGTGCCAGCAGCTTAAGTCTTGGCGGGGGGCTTCTCTACAATGAGCAGTTCTTC.

This clone was detected only once. V usage is TRBV6-6 and J usage is TRBJ2-1, with D possibly TRBD1 on 6 matching bases. The V gene's germline CDR1 is MNHNY and CDR2 SVGAGI (reference sequence). The V and J ends lost 7 bases and 5 bases respectively, with 15 bases between them. This CDR3 has 14 residues. The CDR3 nucleotides are TGTGCCAGCACGTCCCGGACAGAAGACAATGAGCAGTTCTTC. The encoded protein is CASTSRTEDNEQFF.

On this clone itself: Here the CDR3 omits its conserved ending phenylalanine or tryptophan, so a read error is the likely source. It is unclear where the CDR3 begins or ends on the DNA, so no DNA is shown, and the CDR3 is as TCRdb lists it. CDR3 sequence: CASSGRGSSAL. J is TRBJ1-2 and V is TRBV28. The germline V gene encodes CDR1 MDHEN and CDR2 SYDVKM. The CDR3 extends over 11 residues, inclusive of both ends.

This chain connects TRBV18 to TRBJ1-1; 9 nucleotides agree with TRBD1. With V trimmed by 3 bases and J by 7 bases, 6 bases remained unmatched. Germline CDR1 and CDR2: KGHSH and LQKENI. The CDR3 totals 14 residues. CDR3 sequence reads: CASSPLDRGVEAFF. The CDR3, as DNA: TGTGCCAGCTCACCCCTTGACAGGGGGGTTGAAGCTTTCTTT.

The sample holds a few counts of this clone. V gene TRBV11-2 combines with J gene TRBJ2-1; D unclear. The CDR3 is 11 amino acids. Trimming stripped 5 bases from V and 7 bases from J, with 6 bases between. Germline V lookup: CDR1 SGHAT, CDR2 FQNNGV. The CDR3, as DNA: TGTGCCAGCAGCCCTTATAATGAGCAGTTCTTC. It is translated as CASSPYNEQFF.

This clone was observed a single time. The chain has TRBV6-1 and TRBJ2-1, with D perhaps TRBD2 (5 bases). CDR3 length: 15 amino acids. V lost 3 bases and J 4 bases, leaving 13 bases between the germline ends. CDR1 is MNHNS and CDR2 is SASEGT in the germline V gene. This CDR3 reads CASSDSGGLYNEQFF. The CDR3 bases are TGTGCCAGCAGTGACTCAGGAGGATTATACAATGAGCAGTTCTTC.

CDR3 in amino acids: CASSSRTGGAGIYGYTF. DNA for the CDR3: TGTGCCAGCAGCTCCCGGACAGGGGGCGCGGGAATCTATGGCTACACCTTC. The chain employs TRBV7-8 and TRBJ1-2; the match to TRBD1 covers 11 bases. Germline-derived CDR1 and CDR2 are SGHVS and FQNEAQ. CDR3 size: 17 residues. The V gene end was trimmed by 4 bases and the J gene end by 4 bases; junction bases not matched to a gene: 11.

The rearrangement joins TRBV9 to TRBJ2-7, with 10 bases lining up with TRBD2. Looked up from germline, CDR1 is SGDLS and CDR2 is YYNGEE. Trimming cost V 1 base and J 2 bases; bases outside gene matches: 3. The CDR3 contains 15 residues. CDR3 bases: TGTGCCAGCAGCGTATCTAGCGGGGGTACCTACGAGCAGTACTTC. This codes for CASSVSSGGTYEQYF.

The chain is built from TRBV28 and TRBJ2-7; TRBD2 is a possible D gene (6 bases). Germline V gene data show CDR1 as MDHEN and CDR2 as SYDVKM. The CDR3 sequence is 14 residues long. V lost 3 bases, J lost 0 bases, and 9 bases lay in between. The CDR3 reads CASSFWGVSYEQYF. CDR3 nucleotide sequence: TGTGCCAGCAGTTTTTGGGGGGTCTCCTACGAGCAGTACTTC.

The V and J genes are TRBV29-1 and TRBJ2-6, with 9 bases aligning to TRBD1. The CDR3 extends over 16 amino acids. The germline CDR1 and CDR2 sequences are SQVTM and ANQGSEA. V dropped 8 bases and J dropped 0; count of bases not matched to a gene: 8. The CDR3 loop reads CSPWDRDDSGANVLTF. The CDR3 DNA sequence: TGCAGCCCGTGGGACAGGGACGACTCTGGGGCCAACGTCCTGACTTTC.

The chain has TRBV7-3 and TRBJ1-5; D remains ambiguous. V lost 5 bases and J lost 4, with 15 bases in between. Germline CDR1 reads SGHTA; CDR2 reads FQGTGA. The CDR3 length is 15 residues. CDR3 DNA: TGTGCCAGCAGCATTATAGGCGGAGGAAATCAGCCCCAGCATTTT. Residues: CASSIIGGGNQPQHF.

The chain recombines TRBV28 with TRBJ1-2, with D perhaps matching TRBD1 (5 bases). Germline V lookup: CDR1 MDHEN, CDR2 SYDVKM. Trimming pared 6 bases from V and 13 bases from J, leaving 15 bases between. The CDR3 loop spans 11 amino acids. The CDR3 nucleotides read TGTGCCAGCAGCCCCCGGGGGGGTTGCACCTTC. Protein product: CASSPRGGCTF.

V is TRBV6-1 and J is TRBJ2-7; 7 nucleotides line up with TRBD2. The CDR3 is 14 residues long. From germline, CDR1 is MNHNS and CDR2 SASEGT. With V trimmed by 6 bases and J by 3 bases, 8 bases remained unmatched. The CDR3, as DNA: TGTGCCAGCAGCGCCCTTCGGGACTACTACGAGCAGTACTTC. The encoded protein is CASSALRDYYEQYF.

This rearrangement joins TRBV5-1 to TRBJ1-5, with TRBD1 matching over 9 bases. The CDR3 is 15 amino acids. Germline V gene sequence: CDR1 SGHRS, CDR2 YFSETQ. Trimming took 0 bases from V and 7 from J; bases not matched to a gene: 5. The CDR3 nucleotides read TGCGCCAGCAGCTTGGGGGACAGGGATTTCCAGCCCCAGCATTTT. It translates to CASSLGDRDFQPQHF.

CDR3 DNA sequence: TGTGCCATCAGTGAAAGTGGATCTGTGGGCAATCAGCCCCAGCATTTT. Amino acids: CAISESGSVGNQPQHF. The chain employs TRBV10-3 and TRBJ1-5; no reliable D call. Between the trimmed V and J ends, which lost 3 bases and 2 bases, there was a span of 14 bases. Germline CDR1 reads ENHRY; CDR2 reads SYGVKD. This CDR3 spans 16 amino acids.

Concerning this clone: The same CDR3 arises from other DNA sequences in this sample as well. The chain couples TRBV5-1 to TRBJ1-2, with TRBD1 as a possible D gene (6 bases). V gave up 1 base and J gave up 3 bases, with 13 bases separating them. CDR1 and CDR2 (germline): SGHRS, YFSETQ. There are 15 residues in the CDR3. The CDR3 DNA reads TGCGCCAGCAGCTTGTCAGGGGTTGGAGACTATGGCTACACCTTC. Translated, it gives CASSLSGVGDYGYTF.

The V and J genes are TRBV29-1 and TRBJ2-5, with D perhaps TRBD1 (6 bases). The germline V gene has CDR1 SQVTM and CDR2 ANQGSEA. Trimming removed 7 bases at V and 4 bases at J, with 13 bases between. The CDR3 totals 12 residues. The CDR3 loop reads CSGSQGIETQYF. Here the CDR3 DNA reads TGCAGCGGATCTCAGGGGATAGAGACCCAGTACTTC.